This T cell receptor beta chain comes out of a study of early T cells in non-severe SARS-CoV-2 infection. About the study: Unsorted whole-blood RNA was sequenced in bulk, leaving chains unpaired. Study findings and constraints: Private and CD4 specificities were missed by VDJdb matching, which favored anti-spike CD8 responses.

Via MiXCR, TCRdb re-called the 5' RACE reads, giving one row per CDR3 protein. The table includes some 66,000 distinct CDR3 sequences, around 9% detected once. The CDR3 is 13 residues long. Between the trimmed V and J ends, which lost 5 bases and 0 bases, there was a span of 7 bases. CDR1 KGHDR and CDR2 SFDVKD come from the germline V gene. In this sample, this clonotype turned up once. Its antigen is not identified. Input material: whole blood. The receptor's source is an adult who was a healthcare worker with PCR-confirmed SARS-CoV-2 infection or an uninfected control (not recorded which). The chain joins TRBV24-1 to TRBJ2-7; no clear D gene. The CDR3, as DNA: TGTGCCACCAGTGGTCAGGACTCCTACGAGCAGTACTTC. Translated: CATSGQDSYEQYF.